What follows are 8 T cell receptor beta chains derived from one specimen sequenced in a study of Graves' ophthalmopathy and Graves' hyperthyroidism. Researchers took RNA transcripts and amplified TCR beta CDR3 regions from them. A first-round RT-PCR used HTBI primers, followed by a second-round multiplex PCR. TCRdb itself ran the multiplex PCR reads through MiXCR, one entry per CDR3 protein. Here the sample spans more than 550,000 distinct CDR3 sequences, under 50% being singletons. Sequenced sample: peripheral blood. All receptors come from an adult man with Graves' ophthalmopathy.

Comment on this clonotype: One end of the junction is discordant with germline, which a read error may explain. CDR3 residues: CASGLAGQGPDQTQHF. In DNA, the CDR3 is TGTGCCAGTGGCCTCGCGGGACAGGGTCCCGATCAGACCCAACATTTT. V is TRBV19 and J is TRBJ1-5; 9 bases fit TRBD1. The CDR3 is 16 amino acids. Germline V gene lookup returns CDR1 LNHDA and CDR2 SQIVND (reference sequence).

The genes are TRBV29-1 and TRBJ2-5; D possibly corresponds to TRBD2 (5 bases). Germline values: CDR1 SQVTM, CDR2 ANQGSEA. The CDR3 is made up of 11 amino acids. V dropped 6 bases and J dropped 10 bases, with 15 bases sitting between them. This chain's CDR3 is CSVGKEVIQYF. DNA for the CDR3: TGCAGCGTCGGAAAGGAGGTGATCCAGTACTTC.

The chain joins TRBV30 to TRBJ2-7; no firm D call. CDR3 length equals 11 residues. CDR1 GTSNPN and CDR2 SVGIG come from the germline V gene (reference sequence). The V end was cut by 3 bases, the J end by 6 bases, with 9 bases between. CDR3 DNA sequence: TGTGCCTGGAGCTCGGGTTCCGAGCAGTACTTC. This encodes CAWSSGSEQYF.

This clonotype was seen at least ten times. V usage is TRBV7-3 and J usage is TRBJ1-1, with D unresolved. V was trimmed by 5 bases and J by 2 bases, leaving 9 bases between them. This CDR3 comprises 13 residues. Germline CDR1 is SGHTA and CDR2 is FQGTGA. The CDR3 DNA reads as TGTGCCAGCAGCAACCAGCTAAACACTGAAGCTTTCTTT. Translated, it gives CASSNQLNTEAFF. The variable domain in full, with the rest retrieved from reference TRBV7-3 and TRBJ1-1, is GAGVSQTPSNKVTEKGKYVELRCDPISGHTALYWYRQSLGQGPEFLIYFQGTGAADDSGLPNDRFFAVRPEGSVSTLKIQRTERGDSAVYLCASSNQLNTEAFFGQGTRLTVV.

This clonotype was detected ten times or more. J is TRBJ2-6 and V is TRBV7-9; 13 bases map to TRBD2. The CDR3 is 18 residues long. CDR1 is SEHNR, CDR2 FQNEAQ, per germline (reference sequence). The J segment lost 4 bases and the V segment lost 5 bases, leaving 8 bases of the junction unmatched. The DNA of the CDR3 is TGTGCCAGCAGCACAGGACTAGCGGGAGTAGCCGGGGCCAACGTCCTGACTTTC. Translating it yields CASSTGLAGVAGANVLTF.

As to this clonotype: A clone one base away is much larger, so this may be a read error. Here the CDR3 reads CASSIAPASYGYTF. The CDR3 region has the DNA TGTGCCAGTAGTATCGCTCCAGCTAGCTATGGCTACACCTTC. The chain employs TRBV19 and TRBJ1-2; D gene ambiguous. Trimming left V 3 bases short and J 4 bases short, with 12 bases between. CDR1 and CDR2 (germline): LNHDA, SQIVND (reference sequence). The CDR3 is 14 residues long.

The table lists this clonotype with many counts. This sequence joins TRBV7-9 and TRBJ2-5, with 11 bases that match TRBD1. The J segment lost 2 bases and the V segment lost 5 bases, leaving 4 bases of the junction unmatched. This CDR3 is built from 15 residues. The germline V gene encodes CDR1 SEHNR and CDR2 FQNEAQ (reference sequence). The CDR3 nucleotides are TGTGCCAGCAGCACGGACAGGGGGCGACAAGAGACCCAGTACTTC. Translation gives CASSTDRGRQETQYF.

This clonotype was seen many times. The CDR3 loop reads CASSPRDRAEKLFF. CDR3 DNA: TGTGCCAGCAGCCCTAGGGACCGTGCTGAAAAACTGTTTTTT. The chain has TRBV7-9 and TRBJ1-4; TRBD1 is a possible D gene (5 bases). Trimming stripped 5 bases from V and 7 bases from J, with 14 bases between. The CDR3 sequence is 14 residues long. Germline CDR1 is SEHNR and CDR2 is FQNEAQ (reference sequence).